This passage covers 26 T cell receptor beta chains from one sample sequenced in a study of cytomegalovirus exposure and HLA in healthy donors. The study ran its PCR with 60 Vbeta and 13 Jbeta primers. The repertoire was sequenced with immunoSEQ multiplex PCR; TCRdb's copy has only in-frame clones and lacks some. This repertoire includes 55,000 to 80,000 clones. The sequenced material came from PBMCs. The source is a man in his forties in good health and CMV-seronegative.

The chain employs TRBV4-1 and TRBJ1-1; tentative D call: TRBD1 (5 bases). V was trimmed by 0 bases and J by 0 bases, leaving 17 bases between them. Germline lookup yields CDR1 MGHRA and CDR2 YSYEKL. The CDR3 is made up of 18 amino acids. The CDR3 here is CASSQDVLEGGVNTEAFF. The CDR3 DNA reads TGCGCCAGCAGCCAAGACGTTCTGGAGGGAGGGGTGAACACTGAAGCTTTCTTT.

This chain links TRBV19 with TRBJ2-7; D might be TRBD2 (7 bases). The CDR3 contains 15 residues. Germline V CDR1 and CDR2: LNHDA, SQIVND (reference sequence). With 5 bases removed from V and 7 bases from J, the gap between germline ends came to 21 bases. Here the CDR3 DNA reads TGTGCCAGTAGTTTCGCGGGGGCGCACATTGTGGAGCAGTACTTC. This encodes CASSFAGAHIVEQYF.

The chain carries TRBV4-1 and TRBJ2-3, with TRBD2 identical over 10 bases. The ends lost 4 bases at V and 3 bases at J; junction bases unmatched: 13. CDR3 length: 18 amino acids. Per the germline V gene, CDR1 is MGHRA and CDR2 is YSYEKL. CDR3 residues: CASSLAASGGPGTDTQYF. The CDR3 nucleotides read TGCGCCAGCAGCCTCGCGGCTAGCGGGGGCCCCGGGACAGATACGCAGTATTTT.

CDR3 region: CASRAYSNQPQHF. The CDR3, as DNA: TGTGCCAGCAGGGCTTATAGCAATCAGCCCCAGCATTTT. V and J are TRBV2 and TRBJ1-5, with D unresolved. Trimming left V 6 bases short and J 0 bases short, with 6 bases between. The CDR3 runs 13 residues. The germline gives CDR1 SNHLY, CDR2 FYNNEI.

This chain uses TRBV5-1 with TRBJ2-5; TRBD1 matches at 7 bases. The ends lost 4 bases at V and 0 bases at J; junction bases unmatched: 12. This CDR3 is built from 17 residues. Germline CDR1 reads SGHRS; CDR2 reads YFSETQ. The CDR3 nucleotides are TGCGCCAGCAGCGACCGACAGGGACCGACGTACCAAGAGACCCAGTACTTC. Translating it yields CASSDRQGPTYQETQYF.

The V call is TRBV5-1, the J call TRBJ1-3; 9 bases are shared with TRBD1. The J segment lost 1 base and the V segment lost 4 bases, leaving 15 bases of the junction unmatched. This CDR3 region has 19 residues. The germline gives CDR1 SGHRS, CDR2 YFSETQ. DNA for the CDR3: TGCGCCAGCAGCCCATCCCGCGGGACAGGGATCCCATCTGGAAACACCATATATTTT. Translation: CASSPSRGTGIPSGNTIYF. Together with reference TRBV5-1 and TRBJ1-3, the CDR3 gives the full variable domain: KAGVTQTPRYLIKTRGQQVTLSCSPISGHRSVSWYQQTPGQGLQFLFEYFSETQRNKGNFPGRFSGRQFSNSRSEMNVSTLELGDSALYLCASSPSRGTGIPSGNTIYFGEGSWLTVV.

The chain joins TRBV7-2 to TRBJ1-6; possible D gene TRBD1, 5 bases. In germline, CDR1 is SGHTA, CDR2 FQGNSA. This CDR3 spans 17 amino acids. Trimming pared 5 bases from V and 6 bases from J, leaving 20 bases between. The CDR3 protein is CASSPRGGVLGNSPLHF. The DNA for the CDR3 is TGTGCCAGCAGCCCCCGGGGGGGTGTTTTGGGTAATTCACCCCTCCACTTT.

The gene calls are TRBV4-2 and TRBJ2-2, with D perhaps TRBD2 (7 bases). CDR1 is LGHNA, CDR2 YNFKEQ, per germline. The CDR3 runs 16 residues. The V end lost 1 base, the J end lost 4 bases, and 13 bases lay between the germline ends. The CDR3 DNA reads TGTGCCAGCAGCCAAGGGGGGGGGCTCAGCACCGGGGAGCTGTTTTTT. Encoded protein: CASSQGGGLSTGELFF.

CDR3 nucleotide sequence: TGTGCCTGGAATCGACAGGGCTCTGGAAACACCATATATTTT. Translating gives CAWNRQGSGNTIYF. This chain connects TRBV30 to TRBJ1-3; 7 bases match TRBD1. CDR3 length equals 14 residues. Germline CDR1 is GTSNPN and CDR2 is SVGIG (reference sequence). The V segment lost 4 bases and the J segment 0 bases; nucleotides outside the gene matches: 3.

Here the CDR3 DNA reads TGTGCCAGCAAAATGGCCGGGGGGGGCACTGAAGCTTTCTTT. Protein sequence: CASKMAGGGTEAFF. The chain carries TRBV11-2 and TRBJ1-1; D is perhaps TRBD1 (5 bases). Germline V CDR1 and CDR2: SGHAT, FQNNGV. This CDR3 comprises 14 residues. The ends were cut back, 7 bases at V and 4 bases at J, with 16 bases in the middle.

J is TRBJ2-7 and V is TRBV28, with D unclear. The CDR3 consists of 12 residues. Per germline, CDR1 MDHEN and CDR2 SYDVKM. With 6 bases removed from V and 3 bases from J, the gap between germline ends came to 9 bases. Written as DNA, the CDR3 is TGTGCCAGCAGAAAGACGGGCTACGAGCAGTACTTC. Protein product: CASRKTGYEQYF.

CDR3 residues: CASSFWGGGTDTQYF. DNA of the CDR3: TGTGCCAGCAGCTTCTGGGGGGGTGGCACAGATACGCAGTATTTT. The chain has TRBV7-3 and TRBJ2-3, with 7 bases lining up with TRBD2. CDR1 SGHTA and CDR2 FQGTGA come from the germline V gene. Trimming at V came to 3 bases and at J to 1 base, leaving 4 bases not matched to a gene. This CDR3 has 15 residues.

The chain has TRBV27 and TRBJ2-7; D perhaps matches TRBD1 (7 bases). CDR3 length: 14 residues. V gave up 6 bases and J gave up 4 bases, with 16 bases separating them. Germline CDR1 MNHEY, CDR2 SMNVEV (reference sequence). This chain's CDR3 is CASSSQTGRYEQYF. CDR3 nucleotide sequence: TGTGCCAGCAGCTCTCAGACAGGGAGGTACGAGCAGTACTTC.

The chain combines TRBV30 with TRBJ1-5, with D hard to call. The CDR3 contains 13 residues. The V end was cut by 2 bases, the J end by 5 bases, with 10 bases between. Per the germline V gene, CDR1 is GTSNPN and CDR2 is SVGIG (reference sequence). This CDR3 reads CAWSRGMDQPQHF. In DNA, the CDR3 is TGTGCCTGGAGTCGAGGGATGGATCAGCCCCAGCATTTT.

The rearrangement joins TRBV10-3 to TRBJ1-5; a weak D match, TRBD1 (5 bases). The CDR3 consists of 17 residues. Trimming shortened V by 8 bases and J by 6 bases, and 26 bases separated the two germline ends. CDR1 is ENHRY and CDR2 is SYGVKD in the germline V gene. This CDR3 is CAILPGGGVDLVQPQHF. The CDR3 region has the DNA TGTGCCATCCTTCCGGGGGGAGGGGTGGATCTGGTTCAGCCCCAGCATTTT.

Comment on this clone: The sample contains more than one DNA sequence encoding this CDR3. The rearrangement links TRBV30 to TRBJ1-1; 8 bases line up with TRBD1. The CDR3 is made up of 15 amino acids. Germline CDR1 is GTSNPN and CDR2 is SVGIG (reference sequence). Losses at the gene ends were 1 base for V and 4 bases for J; bases not matched to a gene: 8. The CDR3 protein is CAWSGGDRGGTEAFF. The DNA of the CDR3 is TGTGCCTGGAGTGGGGGAGACAGGGGTGGCACTGAAGCTTTCTTT. The whole variable domain, remainder taken from reference TRBV30 and TRBJ1-1, is SQTIHQWPATLVQPVGSPLSLECTVEGTSNPNLYWYRQAAGRGLQLLFYSVGIGQISSEVPQNLSASRPQDRQFILSSKKLLLSDSGFYLCAWSGGDRGGTEAFFGQGTRLTVV.

The chain uses TRBV13 and TRBJ2-5; TRBD2 aligns across 11 bases. This CDR3 has 16 residues. Germline CDR1 PRHDT, CDR2 FYEKMQ (reference sequence). V lost 5 bases and J lost 4; bases outside the gene matches: 9. CDR3 region: CASSPRTSGFPETQYF. CDR3 nucleotide sequence: TGTGCCAGCAGCCCAAGGACTAGCGGGTTCCCAGAGACCCAGTACTTC.

The CDR3 sequence is CASGTSGGPTYEQYF. The CDR3 nucleotides are TGTGCCAGCGGGACTAGCGGGGGGCCGACCTACGAGCAGTACTTC. V usage is TRBV6-1 and J usage is TRBJ2-7, with 15 bases matching TRBD2. The CDR3 covers 15 residues. V trimming: 8 bases; J trimming: 2 bases; junction bases outside the gene matches: 4. Germline CDR1 reads MNHNS; CDR2 reads SASEGT.

This sequence joins TRBV7-8 and TRBJ2-3, with 11 nucleotides matching TRBD2. This CDR3 is built from 17 residues. The germline CDR1 and CDR2 sequences are SGHVS and FQNEAQ. Trimming took 3 bases from V and 2 from J; bases not matched to a gene: 7. The CDR3 region has the DNA TGTGCCAGCAGCTTCCGCGCGACTAGCGGGGTCACAGATACGCAGTATTTT. Translating gives CASSFRATSGVTDTQYF.

The chain carries TRBV4-1 and TRBJ2-1, with D possibly matching TRBD1 (6 bases). Germline V gene data show CDR1 as MGHRA and CDR2 as YSYEKL. The V gene lost 6 bases and the J gene lost 7 bases, with 10 bases spanning the gap. The CDR3 runs to 12 residues. The CDR3 loop reads CASSPQGNEQFF. The DNA of the CDR3 is TGCGCCAGCAGTCCCCAGGGGAATGAGCAGTTCTTC.

The V gene is TRBV6-1, the J gene TRBJ1-1; tentative D call: TRBD1 (5 bases). CDR1 is MNHNS, CDR2 SASEGT, per germline. This CDR3 has 15 amino acids. V was pared by 0 bases and J by 5 bases, with 13 bases between. The CDR3 loop is CASSEAQGLRTEAFF. The CDR3 bases are TGTGCCAGCAGTGAAGCCCAGGGATTGAGGACTGAAGCTTTCTTT.

V and J are TRBV9 and TRBJ1-5; 8 bases map to TRBD1. This CDR3 region has 15 residues. The germline CDR1 and CDR2 sequences are SGDLS and YYNGEE. V shed 0 bases, J shed 7 bases, and the junction held 6 bases outside the gene matches. For the CDR3, the DNA is TGTGCCAGCAGCGTAGCAGGGGGCTTAGGGCAGCCCCAGCATTTT. Residues: CASSVAGGLGQPQHF.

The chain uses TRBV6-5 and TRBJ1-2; 9 positions agree with TRBD1. The CDR3 has 14 residues. Unmatched junction bases numbered 4, after V lost 6 bases and J lost 2 bases. Germline assignment: CDR1 MNHEY and CDR2 SVGAGI. The CDR3 nucleotides are TGTGCCAGCAGGAGACAGGGGGACAACTATGGCTACACCTTC. It translates to CASRRQGDNYGYTF.

The genes are TRBV5-4 and TRBJ2-7; 9 bases are shared with TRBD1. There are 14 residues in the CDR3. Germline lookup yields CDR1 SGHNT and CDR2 YYREEE (reference sequence). J was trimmed by 2 bases and V by 3 bases; bases with no gene match: 3. DNA of the CDR3: TGTGCCAGCAGCTGGGGGGACAGGGCCTACGAGCAGTACTTC. It yields the protein CASSWGDRAYEQYF. Full variable domain (remainder filled in from reference TRBV5-4 and TRBJ2-7): ETGVTQSPTHLIKTRGQQVTLRCSSQSGHNTVSWYQQALGQGPQFIFQYYREEENGRGNFPPRFSGLQFPNYSSELNVNALELDDSALYLCASSWGDRAYEQYFGPGTRLTVT.

The genes are TRBV18 and TRBJ2-5; D possibly corresponds to TRBD1 (6 bases). The germline CDR1 and CDR2 sequences are KGHSH and LQKENI. The CDR3 sequence is 15 residues long. The V end lost 2 bases, the J end lost 5 bases, and 15 bases lay between the germline ends. This CDR3 is CASSPETGIAETQYF. Here the CDR3 DNA reads TGTGCCAGCTCACCAGAGACAGGAATAGCGGAGACCCAGTACTTC. The full variable domain, completed using reference TRBV18 and TRBJ2-5, is NAGVMQNPRHLVRRRGQEARLRCSPMKGHSHVYWYRQLPEEGLKFMVYLQKENIIDESGMPKERFSAEFPKEGPSILRIQQVVRGDSAAYFCASSPETGIAETQYFGPGTRLLVL.

This sequence joins TRBV9 and TRBJ2-6; D may be TRBD2 (7 bases). Germline CDR1 and CDR2: SGDLS and YYNGEE. The V end lost 3 bases, the J end lost 3 bases, and 16 bases lay between the germline ends. The length of the CDR3 is 17 residues. For the CDR3, the DNA is TGTGCCAGCAGCGGGAGAGGGGGGGTGTTTGGGGCCAACGTCCTGACTTTC. It specifies CASSGRGGVFGANVLTF.